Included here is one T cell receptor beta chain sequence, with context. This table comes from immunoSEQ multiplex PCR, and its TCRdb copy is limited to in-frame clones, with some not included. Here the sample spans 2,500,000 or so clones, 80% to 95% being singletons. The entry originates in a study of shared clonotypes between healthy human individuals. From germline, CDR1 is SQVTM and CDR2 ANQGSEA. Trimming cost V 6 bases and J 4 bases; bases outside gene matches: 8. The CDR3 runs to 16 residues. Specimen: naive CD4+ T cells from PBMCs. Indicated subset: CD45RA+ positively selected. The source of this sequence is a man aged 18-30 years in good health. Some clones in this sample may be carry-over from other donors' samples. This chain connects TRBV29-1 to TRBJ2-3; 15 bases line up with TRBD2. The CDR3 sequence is CSVAGTSGRFADTQYF. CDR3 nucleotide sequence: TGCAGCGTCGCAGGGACTAGCGGGAGGTTTGCAGATACGCAGTATTTT.